This TCR beta chain derives from a study of PD-1 and CTLA-4 blockade in melanoma. V trimming: 7 bases; J trimming: 6 bases; junction bases outside the gene matches: 5. This CDR3 spans 13 amino acids. CDR1 and CDR2 (germline): SQVTM, ANQGSEA. The assay was immunoSEQ multiplex PCR, and TCRdb's table has in-frame clones only and misses some. Among 31,000 or so clones listed, around 89% were seen once. The receptor was derived from a human donor with melanoma. The sample consisted of CD8+ T cells from peripheral blood, taken from a patient given anti-PD-1 treatment. The chain has TRBV29-1 and TRBJ1-4; 10 positions agree with TRBD1. CDR3 nucleotide sequence: TGCAGCGCCAGGACAGGGGGTTATGAAAAACTGTTTTTT. The encoded protein is CSARTGGYEKLFF. The complete variable domain, with remaining parts taken from reference TRBV29-1 and TRBJ1-4, reads SAVISQKPSRDICQRGTSLTIQCQVDSQVTMMFWYRQQPGQSLTLIATANQGSEATYESGFVIDKFPISRPNLTFSTLTVSNMSPEDSSIYLCSARTGGYEKLFFGSGTQLSVL.